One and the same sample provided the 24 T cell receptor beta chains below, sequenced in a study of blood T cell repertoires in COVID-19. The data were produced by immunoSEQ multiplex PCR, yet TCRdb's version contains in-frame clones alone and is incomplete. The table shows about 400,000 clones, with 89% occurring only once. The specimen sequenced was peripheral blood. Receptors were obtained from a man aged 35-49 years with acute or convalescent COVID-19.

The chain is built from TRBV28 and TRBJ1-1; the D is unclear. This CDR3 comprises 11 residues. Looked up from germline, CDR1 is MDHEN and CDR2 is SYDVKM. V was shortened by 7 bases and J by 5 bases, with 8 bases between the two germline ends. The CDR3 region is CASTTWTEAFF. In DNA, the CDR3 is TGTGCCAGCACTACGTGGACTGAAGCTTTCTTT.

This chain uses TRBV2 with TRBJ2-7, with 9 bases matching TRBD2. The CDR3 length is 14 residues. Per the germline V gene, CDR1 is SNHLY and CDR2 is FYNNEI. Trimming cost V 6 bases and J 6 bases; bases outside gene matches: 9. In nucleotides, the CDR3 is TGTGCCAGCAGGGTTTTAGCGGGAGTAGGCGAGCAGTACTTC. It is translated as CASRVLAGVGEQYF. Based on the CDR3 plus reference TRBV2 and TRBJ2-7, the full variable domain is EPEVTQTPSHQVTQMGQEVILRCVPISNHLYFYWYRQILGQKVEFLVSFYNNEISEKSEIFDDQFSVERPDGSNFTLKIRSTKLEDSAMYFCASRVLAGVGEQYFGPGTRLTVT.

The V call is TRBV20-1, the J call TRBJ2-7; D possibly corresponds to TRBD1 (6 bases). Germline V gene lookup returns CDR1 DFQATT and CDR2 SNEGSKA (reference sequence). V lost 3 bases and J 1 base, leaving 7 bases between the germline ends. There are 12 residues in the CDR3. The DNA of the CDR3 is TGCAGTGCTAGTGACAGGTCCTACGAGCAGTACTTC. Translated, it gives CSASDRSYEQYF.

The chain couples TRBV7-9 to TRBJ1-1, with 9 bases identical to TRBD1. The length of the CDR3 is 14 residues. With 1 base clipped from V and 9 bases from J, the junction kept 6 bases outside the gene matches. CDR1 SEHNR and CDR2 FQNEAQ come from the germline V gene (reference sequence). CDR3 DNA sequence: TGTGCCAGCAGCTTAGGGACAGGGGCGACAAAAGCTTTCTTT. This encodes CASSLGTGATKAFF. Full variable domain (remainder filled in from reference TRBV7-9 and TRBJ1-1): DTGVSQNPRHKITKRGQNVTFRCDPISEHNRLYWYRQTLGQGPEFLTYFQNEAQLEKSRLLSDRFSAERPKGSFSTLEIQRTEQGDSAMYLCASSLGTGATKAFFGQGTRLTVV.

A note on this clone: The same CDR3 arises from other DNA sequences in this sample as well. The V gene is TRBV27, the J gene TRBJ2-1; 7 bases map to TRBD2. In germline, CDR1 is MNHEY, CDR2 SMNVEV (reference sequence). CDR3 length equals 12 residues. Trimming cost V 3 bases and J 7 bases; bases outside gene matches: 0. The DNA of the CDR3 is TGTGCCAGCAGTTTGGGGGGGAATGAGCAGTTCTTC. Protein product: CASSLGGNEQFF.

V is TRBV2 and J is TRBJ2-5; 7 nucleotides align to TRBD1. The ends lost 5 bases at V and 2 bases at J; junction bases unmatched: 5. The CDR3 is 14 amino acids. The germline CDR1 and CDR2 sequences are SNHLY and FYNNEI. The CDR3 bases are TGTGCCAGCAGTACGGGACAGCTACAAGAGACCCAGTACTTC. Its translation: CASSTGQLQETQYF.

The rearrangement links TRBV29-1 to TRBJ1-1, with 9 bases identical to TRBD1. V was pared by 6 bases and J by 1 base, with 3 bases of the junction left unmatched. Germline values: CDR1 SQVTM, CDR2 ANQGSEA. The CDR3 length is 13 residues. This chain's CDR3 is CSVGQGGNTEAFF. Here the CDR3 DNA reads TGCAGCGTGGGACAGGGTGGGAACACTGAAGCTTTCTTT.

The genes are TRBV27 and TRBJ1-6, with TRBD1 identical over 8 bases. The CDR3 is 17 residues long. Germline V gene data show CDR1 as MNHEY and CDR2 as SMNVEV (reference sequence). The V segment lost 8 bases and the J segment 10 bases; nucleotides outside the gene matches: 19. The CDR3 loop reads CASGNYMTGARGSPLHF. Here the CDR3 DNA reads TGTGCCAGCGGAAACTATATGACAGGGGCTAGGGGGTCACCCCTCCACTTT.

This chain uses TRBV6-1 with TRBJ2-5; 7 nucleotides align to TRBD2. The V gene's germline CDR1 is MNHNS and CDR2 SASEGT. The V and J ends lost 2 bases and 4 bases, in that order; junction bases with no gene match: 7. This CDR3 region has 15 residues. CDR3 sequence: CASSELPGRGETQYF. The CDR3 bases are TGTGCCAGCAGTGAACTCCCAGGGAGGGGAGAGACCCAGTACTTC.

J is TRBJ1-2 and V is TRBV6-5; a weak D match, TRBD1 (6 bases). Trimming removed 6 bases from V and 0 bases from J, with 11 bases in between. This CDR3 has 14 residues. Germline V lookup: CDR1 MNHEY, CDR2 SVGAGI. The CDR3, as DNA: TGTGCCAGCAGATCTAGACAGGCTAACTATGGCTACACCTTC. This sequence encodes CASRSRQANYGYTF.

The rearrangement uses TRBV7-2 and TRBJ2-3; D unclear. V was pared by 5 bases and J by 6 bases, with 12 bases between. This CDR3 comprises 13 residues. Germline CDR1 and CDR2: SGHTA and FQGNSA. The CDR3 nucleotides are TGTGCCAGCAGCCCGGTGAGGTCGGATACGCAGTATTTT. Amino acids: CASSPVRSDTQYF.

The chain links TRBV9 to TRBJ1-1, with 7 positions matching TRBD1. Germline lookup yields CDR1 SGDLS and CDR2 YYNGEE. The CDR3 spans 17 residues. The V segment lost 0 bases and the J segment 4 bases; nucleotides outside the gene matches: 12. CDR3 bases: TGTGCCAGCAGCGTAGCTACTGGGACAGCGTTTGTCACTGAAGCTTTCTTT. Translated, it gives CASSVATGTAFVTEAFF.

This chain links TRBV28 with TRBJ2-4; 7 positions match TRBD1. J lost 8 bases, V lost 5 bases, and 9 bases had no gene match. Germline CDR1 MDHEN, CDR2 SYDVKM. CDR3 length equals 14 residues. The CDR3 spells CASSTQDRAHIQYF. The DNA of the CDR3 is TGTGCCAGCAGTACTCAAGACAGGGCACACATTCAGTACTTC. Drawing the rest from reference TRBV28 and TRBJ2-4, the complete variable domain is DVKVTQSSRYLVKRTGEKVFLECVQDMDHENMFWYRQDPGLGLRLIYFSYDVKMKEKGDIPEGYSVSREKKERFSLILESASTNQTSMYLCASSTQDRAHIQYFGAGTRLSVL.

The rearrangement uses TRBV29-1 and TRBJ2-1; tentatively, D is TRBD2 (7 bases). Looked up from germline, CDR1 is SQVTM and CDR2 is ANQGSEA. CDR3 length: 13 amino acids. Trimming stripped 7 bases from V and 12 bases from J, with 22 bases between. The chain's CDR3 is CSAIDQGRVGQFF. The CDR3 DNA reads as TGCAGCGCGATAGACCAGGGGAGGGTTGGGCAGTTCTTC.

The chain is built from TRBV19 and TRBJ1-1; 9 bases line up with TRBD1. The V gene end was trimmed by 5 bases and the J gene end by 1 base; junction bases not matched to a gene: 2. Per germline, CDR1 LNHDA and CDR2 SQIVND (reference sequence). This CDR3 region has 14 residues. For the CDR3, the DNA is TGTGCCAGTAGTGGGGGACAGGGGAACACTGAAGCTTTCTTT. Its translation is CASSGGQGNTEAFF.

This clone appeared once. The CDR3 DNA is TGTGCCAGCAGTTTGCAGAACTATGGCTACACCTTC. Amino acids: CASSLQNYGYTF. The J gene is TRBJ1-2, the V gene TRBV28; no definite D call. Between the trimmed V and J ends, which lost 3 bases and 2 bases, there was a span of 4 bases. Germline CDR1 MDHEN, CDR2 SYDVKM. The CDR3 is 12 amino acids.

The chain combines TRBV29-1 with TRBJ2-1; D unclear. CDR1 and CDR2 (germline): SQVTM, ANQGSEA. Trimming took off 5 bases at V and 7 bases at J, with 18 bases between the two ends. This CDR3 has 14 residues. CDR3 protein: CSVLRLAPINEQFF. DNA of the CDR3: TGCAGCGTTCTGCGGTTAGCTCCCATTAATGAGCAGTTCTTC.

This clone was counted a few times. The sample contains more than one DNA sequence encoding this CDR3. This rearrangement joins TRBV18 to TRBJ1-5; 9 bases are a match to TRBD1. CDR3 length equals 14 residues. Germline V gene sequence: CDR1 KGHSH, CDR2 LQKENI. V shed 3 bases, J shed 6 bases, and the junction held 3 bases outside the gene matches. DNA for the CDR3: TGTGCCAGCTCACCCACAGGGGGCGGTCAGCCCCAGCATTTT. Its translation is CASSPTGGGQPQHF.

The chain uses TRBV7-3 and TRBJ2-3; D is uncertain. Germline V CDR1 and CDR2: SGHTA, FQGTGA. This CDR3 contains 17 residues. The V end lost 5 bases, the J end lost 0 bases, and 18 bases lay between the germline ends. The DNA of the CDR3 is TGTGCCAGCAGCCCACAAAGTGGCATGGCTAGCACAGATACGCAGTATTTT. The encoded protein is CASSPQSGMASTDTQYF.

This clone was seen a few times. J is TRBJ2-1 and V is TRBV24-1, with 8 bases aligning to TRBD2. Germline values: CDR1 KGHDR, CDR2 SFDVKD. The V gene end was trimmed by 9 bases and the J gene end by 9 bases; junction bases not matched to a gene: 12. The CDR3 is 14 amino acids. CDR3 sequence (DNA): TGTGCCACCGCTGGGGCGGGGGGCAGGGGTGAGCAGTTCTTC. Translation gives CATAGAGGRGEQFF.

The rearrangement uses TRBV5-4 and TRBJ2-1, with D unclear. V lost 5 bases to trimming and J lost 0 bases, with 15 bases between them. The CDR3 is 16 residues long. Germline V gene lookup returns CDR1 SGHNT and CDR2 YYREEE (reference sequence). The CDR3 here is CASSLELLSSYNEQFF. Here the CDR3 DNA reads TGTGCCAGCAGTCTGGAGCTCTTGAGCTCCTACAATGAGCAGTTCTTC.

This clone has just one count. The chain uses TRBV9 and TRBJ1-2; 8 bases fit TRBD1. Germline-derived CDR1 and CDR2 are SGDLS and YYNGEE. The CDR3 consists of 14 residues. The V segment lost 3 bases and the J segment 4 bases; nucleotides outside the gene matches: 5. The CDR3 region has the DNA TGTGCCAGCAGCGCGGGACAGGACGTCTATGGCTACACCTTC. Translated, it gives CASSAGQDVYGYTF.

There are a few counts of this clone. CDR3 loop: CASSSPQGQNQPQHF. The CDR3 DNA sequence: TGTGCCAGCAGTTCGCCACAGGGGCAAAATCAGCCCCAGCATTTT. The genes are TRBV27 and TRBJ1-5, with 7 bases matching TRBD1. The CDR3 has 15 amino acids. Germline CDR1 MNHEY, CDR2 SMNVEV (reference sequence). V dropped 4 bases and J dropped 4; count of bases not matched to a gene: 7.

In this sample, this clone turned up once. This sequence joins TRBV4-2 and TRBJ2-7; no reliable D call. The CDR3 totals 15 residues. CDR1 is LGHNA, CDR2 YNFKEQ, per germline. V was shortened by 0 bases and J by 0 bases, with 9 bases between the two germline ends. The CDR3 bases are TGTGCCAGCAGCCAAGAACTTTTGAGCTCCTACGAGCAGTACTTC. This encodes CASSQELLSSYEQYF.